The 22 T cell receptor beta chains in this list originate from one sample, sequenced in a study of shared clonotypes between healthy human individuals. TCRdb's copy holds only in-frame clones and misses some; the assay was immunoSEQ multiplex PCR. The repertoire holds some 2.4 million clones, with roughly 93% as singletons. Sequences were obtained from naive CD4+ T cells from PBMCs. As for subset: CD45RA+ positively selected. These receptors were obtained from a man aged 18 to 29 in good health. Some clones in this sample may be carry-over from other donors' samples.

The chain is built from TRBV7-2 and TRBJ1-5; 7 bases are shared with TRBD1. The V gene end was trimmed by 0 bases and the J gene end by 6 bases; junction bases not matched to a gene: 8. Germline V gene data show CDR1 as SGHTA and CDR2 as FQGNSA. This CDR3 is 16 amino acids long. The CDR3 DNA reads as TGTGCCAGCAGCTTAGCGGGACAGATGGGGGGTCAGCCCCAGCATTTT. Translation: CASSLAGQMGGQPQHF.

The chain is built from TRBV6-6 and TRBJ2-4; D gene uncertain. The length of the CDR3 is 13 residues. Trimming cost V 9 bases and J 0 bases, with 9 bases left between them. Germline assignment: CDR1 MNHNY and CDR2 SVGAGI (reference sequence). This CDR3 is CASMLLAKNIQYF. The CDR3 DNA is TGTGCCAGTATGTTGCTAGCCAAAAACATTCAGTACTTC.

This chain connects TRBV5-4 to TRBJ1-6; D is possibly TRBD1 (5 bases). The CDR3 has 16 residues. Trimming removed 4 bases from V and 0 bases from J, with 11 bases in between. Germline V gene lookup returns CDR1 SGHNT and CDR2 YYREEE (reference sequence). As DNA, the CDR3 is TGTGCCAGCAGCATGGACACCAACTCCTATAATTCACCCCTCCACTTT. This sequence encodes CASSMDTNSYNSPLHF.

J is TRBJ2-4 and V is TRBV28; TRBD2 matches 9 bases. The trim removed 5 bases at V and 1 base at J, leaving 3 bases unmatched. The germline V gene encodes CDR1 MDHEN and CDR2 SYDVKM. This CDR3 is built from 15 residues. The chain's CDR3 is CASSNSGSAKNIQYF. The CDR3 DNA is TGTGCCAGCAGTAATAGCGGGAGTGCCAAAAACATTCAGTACTTC.

In DNA form, the CDR3 reads TGTGCCAGCAGCTTAGCGCAGGGCGGGAGTTGGGACGAGCAGTACTTC. Translated: CASSLAQGGSWDEQYF. V and J are TRBV7-9 and TRBJ2-7, with 7 bases that match TRBD2. Germline-derived CDR1 and CDR2 are SEHNR and FQNEAQ (reference sequence). V gave up 0 bases and J gave up 5 bases; unmatched junction bases: 10. This CDR3 is built from 16 residues.

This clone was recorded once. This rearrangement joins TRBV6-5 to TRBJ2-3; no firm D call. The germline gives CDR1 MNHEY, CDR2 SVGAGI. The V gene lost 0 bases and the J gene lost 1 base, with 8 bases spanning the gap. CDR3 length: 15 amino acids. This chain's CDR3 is CASSYSRHRTDTQYF. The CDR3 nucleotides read TGTGCCAGCAGTTACTCGAGGCATCGCACAGATACGCAGTATTTT.

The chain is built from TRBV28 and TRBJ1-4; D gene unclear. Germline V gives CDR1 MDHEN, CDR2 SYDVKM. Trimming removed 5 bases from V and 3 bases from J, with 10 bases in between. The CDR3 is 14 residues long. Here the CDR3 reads CASSRVASNEKLFF. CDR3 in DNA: TGTGCCAGCAGTCGAGTGGCTTCTAATGAAAAACTGTTTTTT.

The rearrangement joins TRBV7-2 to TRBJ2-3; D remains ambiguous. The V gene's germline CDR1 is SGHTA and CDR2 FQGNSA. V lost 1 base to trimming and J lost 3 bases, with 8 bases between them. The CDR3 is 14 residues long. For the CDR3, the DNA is TGTGCCAGCAGCTTAGGTATTACTACAGATACGCAGTATTTT. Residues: CASSLGITTDTQYF.

The CDR3 reads CASSLARGGNEQFF. The CDR3 bases are TGTGCCAGCAGCTTAGCGAGAGGGGGCAATGAGCAGTTCTTC. The rearrangement joins TRBV7-8 to TRBJ2-1, with a possible D match to TRBD1 (6 bases). The CDR3 length is 14 residues. The germline gives CDR1 SGHVS, CDR2 FQNEAQ. V lost 0 bases to trimming and J lost 6 bases, with 9 bases between them.

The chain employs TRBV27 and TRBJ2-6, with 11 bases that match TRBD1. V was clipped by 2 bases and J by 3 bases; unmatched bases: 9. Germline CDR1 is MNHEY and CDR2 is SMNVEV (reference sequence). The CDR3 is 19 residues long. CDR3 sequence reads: CASSLGRDRGMIGANVLTF. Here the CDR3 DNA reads TGTGCCAGCAGTTTAGGCCGGGACAGGGGGATGATTGGGGCCAACGTCCTGACTTTC.

The CDR3, as DNA: TGTGCCAGCAGTTCCCCGACTAGCGGGAGGGGGGAGCAGTACTTC. Protein sequence: CASSSPTSGRGEQYF. This chain links TRBV27 with TRBJ2-7, with 14 bases aligning to TRBD2. CDR3 length: 15 residues. The ends lost 4 bases at V and 7 bases at J; junction bases unmatched: 6. The germline V gene has CDR1 MNHEY and CDR2 SMNVEV (reference sequence).

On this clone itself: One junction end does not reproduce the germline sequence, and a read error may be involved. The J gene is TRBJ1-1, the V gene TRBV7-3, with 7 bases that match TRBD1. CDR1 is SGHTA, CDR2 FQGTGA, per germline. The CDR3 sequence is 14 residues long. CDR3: CASSLFGTASETFF. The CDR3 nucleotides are TGTGCCAGCAGCTTATTCGGGACAGCATCTGAAACTTTCTTT.

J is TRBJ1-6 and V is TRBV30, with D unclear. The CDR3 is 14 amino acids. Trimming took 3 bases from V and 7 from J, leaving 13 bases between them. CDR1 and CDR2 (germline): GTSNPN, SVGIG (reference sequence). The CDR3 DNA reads TGTGCCTGGAGCATCGGCAGAGTAAATTCACCCCTCCACTTT. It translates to CAWSIGRVNSPLHF. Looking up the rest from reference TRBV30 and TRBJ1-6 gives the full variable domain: SQTIHQWPATLVQPVGSPLSLECTVEGTSNPNLYWYRQAAGRGLQLLFYSVGIGQISSEVPQNLSASRPQDRQFILSSKKLLLSDSGFYLCAWSIGRVNSPLHFGNGTRLTVT.

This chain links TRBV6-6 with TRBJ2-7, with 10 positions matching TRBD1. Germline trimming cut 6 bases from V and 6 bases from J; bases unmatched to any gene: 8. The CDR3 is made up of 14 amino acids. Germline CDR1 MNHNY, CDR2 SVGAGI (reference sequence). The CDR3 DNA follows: TGTGCCAGCAGGCGCTCCGGGACAGGGGCCGAGCAGTACTTC. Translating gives CASRRSGTGAEQYF.

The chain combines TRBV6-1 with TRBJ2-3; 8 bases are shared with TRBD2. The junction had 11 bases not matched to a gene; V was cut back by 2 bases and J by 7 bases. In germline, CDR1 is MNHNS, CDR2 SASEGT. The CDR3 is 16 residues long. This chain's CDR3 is CASSEMEAGGFNTQYF. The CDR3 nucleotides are TGTGCCAGCAGTGAAATGGAGGCGGGAGGTTTTAATACGCAGTATTTT.

The CDR3 nucleotides are TGTGCCAGCAGCGTGACTAGGACAGACGAAAAACTGTTTTTT. Its protein is CASSVTRTDEKLFF. This rearrangement joins TRBV6-6 to TRBJ1-4; a possible D gene is TRBD1 (6 bases). The CDR3 runs to 14 residues. Germline V lookup: CDR1 MNHNY, CDR2 SVGAGI (reference sequence). V was cut by 6 bases and J by 8 bases, with 16 bases left in between.

For the CDR3, the DNA is TGTGCCAGCTCTCAGGGCCAGCAGCCCCAGCATTTT. It is translated as CASSQGQQPQHF. The V call is TRBV6-5, the J call TRBJ1-5, with D maybe TRBD1 (5 bases). V lost 8 bases, J lost 7 bases, and 12 bases lay in between. Germline values: CDR1 MNHEY, CDR2 SVGAGI. The CDR3 totals 12 residues.

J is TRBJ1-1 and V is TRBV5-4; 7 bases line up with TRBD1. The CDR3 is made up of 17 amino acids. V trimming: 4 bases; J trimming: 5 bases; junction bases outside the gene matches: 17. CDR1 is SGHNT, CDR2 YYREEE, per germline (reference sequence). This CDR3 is CASSPRVEQGLGTEAFF. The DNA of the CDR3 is TGTGCCAGCAGCCCCCGAGTGGAACAGGGGTTGGGTACTGAAGCTTTCTTT.

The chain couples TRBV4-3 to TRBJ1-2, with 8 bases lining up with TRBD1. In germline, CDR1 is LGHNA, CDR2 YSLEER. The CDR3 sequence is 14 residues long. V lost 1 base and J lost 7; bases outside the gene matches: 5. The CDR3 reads CASSQVTGGRGYTF. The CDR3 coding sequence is TGCGCCAGCAGCCAAGTTACAGGGGGTCGTGGCTACACCTTC.

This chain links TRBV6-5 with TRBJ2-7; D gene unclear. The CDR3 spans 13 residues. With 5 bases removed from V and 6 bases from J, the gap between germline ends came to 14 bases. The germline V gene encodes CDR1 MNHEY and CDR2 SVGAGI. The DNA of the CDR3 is TGTGCCAGCAGTCAAACCACCCGGCGCGAGCAGTACTTC. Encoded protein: CASSQTTRREQYF.

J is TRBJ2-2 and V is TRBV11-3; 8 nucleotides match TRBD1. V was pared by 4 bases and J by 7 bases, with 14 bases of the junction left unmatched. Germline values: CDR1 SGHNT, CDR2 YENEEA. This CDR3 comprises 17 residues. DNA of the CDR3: TGTGCCAGCAGCTCCACTCTCGTGCAGGGGGCTAACGGGGAGCTGTTTTTT. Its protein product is CASSSTLVQGANGELFF.

CDR3 in DNA: TGTGCCAGCAGTCCAAGGTGGAGCACAGATACGCAGTATTTT. It is translated as CASSPRWSTDTQYF. This chain uses TRBV27 with TRBJ2-3; unclear D gene. Trimming removed 5 bases from V and 0 bases from J, with 9 bases in between. The CDR3 extends over 14 amino acids. In germline, CDR1 is MNHEY, CDR2 SMNVEV (reference sequence).